This T cell receptor beta chain came from a study of shared clonotypes between healthy human individuals. Source study methods: Filtering was not the same, since immunoSEQ gave junction-only sequences without quality scores. Generated by immunoSEQ multiplex PCR, the TCRdb table keeps only in-frame clones and is missing some. V, J and clone size reflect that table, while D and trimming were determined from the DNA. The repertoire holds roughly 1,500,000 clones, with under 99% as singletons. V shed 6 bases and J 5 bases; nucleotides not matched to a gene: 15. Looked up from germline, CDR1 is SGDLS and CDR2 is YYNGEE. CDR3 length equals 16 residues.

The chain uses TRBV9 and TRBJ2-3; 7 nucleotides align to TRBD2. The TCR originated in a young man in good health. Material for sequencing was naive CD4+ T cells sorted from blood. Subset reported: CD45RA+ positively selected. The CDR3 protein is CASIRGSGLTGDTQYF. CDR3 DNA: TGTGCCAGCATCCGAGGTAGCGGGCTCACGGGAGATACGCAGTATTTT. Supplemented by reference TRBV9 and TRBJ2-3, the full variable domain reads DSGVTQTPKHLITATGQRVTLRCSPRSGDLSVYWYQQSLDQGLQFLIQYYNGEERAKGNILERFSAQQFPDLHSELNLSSLELGDSALYFCASIRGSGLTGDTQYFGPGTRLTVL.